The clone carrying this T cell receptor beta chain was counted between two and nine times. Its matching antigen is unknown. At one boundary the junction diverges from the germline segment, which might be a read error. Germline V gives CDR1 MNHNS, CDR2 SASEGT. There are 13 residues in the CDR3. The sample comes from a study of cytomegalovirus exposure and HLA in healthy donors. For the study at large: Drawn from HLA-typed donors, around 85 million unique TCRs were held in an early data release. Study-wide results and caveats: Per a prior analysis, the majority of TCR beta V segments were productive roughly 90% or roughly 30% of the time. TCR beta chains numbering more than 150 were designated cytomegalovirus-associated. TCR association rates varied by HLA locus in a later analysis, with DRB1 highest and HLA-C lowest.

Primers included in the PCR were 60 Vbeta and 13 Jbeta primers. Assay: immunoSEQ multiplex PCR; the TCRdb copy retains only in-frame clones and omits some. Of 110,000 to 150,000 clones in the sample, roughly 71% were seen once. This rearrangement joins TRBV6-1 to TRBJ2-3, with TRBD1 matching over 8 bases. The source of this sequence is a man aged 25 to 40 in good health and CMV-seronegative. Sequenced: PBMCs. The CDR3 is CASSGWDRPGGRF. CDR3 nucleotides: TGTGCCAGCAGTGGTTGGGACAGGCCCGGGGGCCGCTTT.